The TCR beta chain described here comes from a study of OX40 agonist ivuxolimab in advanced cancers. Overall study: Patients were treated with ivuxolimab, an agonistic anti-OX40 (CD134) antibody. Dose-escalation patients' cancers were hepatocellular carcinoma, melanoma, renal cell or head and neck cancer.

The germline V and J ends were trimmed by 0 bases and 2 bases, with 11 bases remaining between them. CDR3 length equals 16 residues. This clone is a singleton in its sample. Its antigen is as yet unknown. Clones were sequenced by immunoSEQ multiplex PCR, and TCRdb holds only the in-frame ones, with some missing. The sample yields about 77,000 clones, roughly 84% seen once. On cycle 4 day 1 and cycle 7 day 1, as well as at baseline, blood was sampled. General study points: Some nonresponders likewise displayed low normalized T-cell clonal expansion.

The starting material was CD4+ or CD8+ T cells sorted from blood, obtained in a trial of the OX40 agonist ivuxolimab. This receptor was taken from an adult with an advanced solid tumor such as melanoma, head and neck, liver or kidney cancer. V gene TRBV23-1 combines with J gene TRBJ2-4; a possible D gene is TRBD2 (6 bases). TRBV23-1 falls under the ORF class, with uncertain function. In DNA, the CDR3 is TGCGCCAGCAGTCAATCTGAAGGGAGGCCCAAAAACATTCAGTACTTC. Translated, it gives CASSQSEGRPKNIQYF.